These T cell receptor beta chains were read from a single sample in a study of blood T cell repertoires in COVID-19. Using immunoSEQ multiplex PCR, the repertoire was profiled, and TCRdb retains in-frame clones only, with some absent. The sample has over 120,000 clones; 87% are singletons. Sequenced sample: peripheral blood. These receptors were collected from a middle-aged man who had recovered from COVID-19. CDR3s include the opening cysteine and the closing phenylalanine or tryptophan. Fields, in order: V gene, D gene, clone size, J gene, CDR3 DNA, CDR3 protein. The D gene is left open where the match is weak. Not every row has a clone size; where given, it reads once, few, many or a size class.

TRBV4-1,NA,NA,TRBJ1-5,TGCGCCAGCAGCCAAGATCAAACGGTGAATCAGCCCCAGCATTTT,CASSQDQTVNQPQHF
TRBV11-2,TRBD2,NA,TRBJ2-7,TGTGCCAGCAGCTTGGAACTAGCGGGGGTCTACTACGAGCAGTACTTC,CASSLELAGVYYEQYF
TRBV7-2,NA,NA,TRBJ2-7,TGTGCCAGCAGCTGGGCGGGGGCTACCTACGAGCAGTACTTC,CASSWAGATYEQYF
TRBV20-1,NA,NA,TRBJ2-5,TGCAGTGCTAGTTTTCTGGAGACCCAGTACTTC,CSASFLETQYF
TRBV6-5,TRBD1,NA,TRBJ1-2,TGTGCCAGCAGAAAACCGGGACAGGGGAGACATGGCTACACCTTC,CASRKPGQGRHGYTF
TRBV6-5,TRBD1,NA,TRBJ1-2,TGTGCCAGCAGTCGACAGGGACGATATGGCTACACCTTC,CASSRQGRYGYTF
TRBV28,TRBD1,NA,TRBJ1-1,TGTGCCAGCAGTCCTCCCGGGACAGGGAACACTGAAGCTTTCTTT,CASSPPGTGNTEAFF
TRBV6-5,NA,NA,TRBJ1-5,TGTGCCAGCAGATCTGTTCAGCCCCAGCATTTT,CASRSVQPQHF
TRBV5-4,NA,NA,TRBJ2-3,TGTGCCAGCAGCCCCCGTTTGGGGGGGCCTAGCACAGATACGCAGTATTTT,CASSPRLGGPSTDTQYF
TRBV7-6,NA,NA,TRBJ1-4,TGTGCCAGCACCAATGGGCTTTCTAATGAAAAACTGTTTTTT,CASTNGLSNEKLFF
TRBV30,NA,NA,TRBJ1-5,TGTGCCTGGAGTGTACAGGCTTTGGACCCCCAGCATTTT,CAWSVQALDPQHF
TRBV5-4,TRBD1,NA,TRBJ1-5,TGTGCCAGCAGTAGGACAGGAAGCAATCAGCCCCAGCATTTT,CASSRTGSNQPQHF
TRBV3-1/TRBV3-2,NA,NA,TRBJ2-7,TGTGCCAGCAGCCAAGCTTACGAGCAGTACTTC,CASSQAYEQYF
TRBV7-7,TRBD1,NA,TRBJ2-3,TGTGCCAGCAGCTTGGACAGGTCTAGCACAGATACGCAGTATTTT,CASSLDRSSTDTQYF
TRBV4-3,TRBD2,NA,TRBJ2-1,TGCGCCAGCAGCCACTTTATAGCGGGGGGAGACAATGAGCAGTTCTTC,CASSHFIAGGDNEQFF
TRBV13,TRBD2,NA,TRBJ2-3,TGTGCCAGCAGCCTCAGACTAGCGGGGGTTAGCACAGATACGCAGTATTTT,CASSLRLAGVSTDTQYF
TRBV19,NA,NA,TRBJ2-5,TGTGCCAGTAGTCGGGTCAGAAACCAAGAGACCCAGTACTTC,CASSRVRNQETQYF
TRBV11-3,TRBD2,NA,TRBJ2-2,TGTGCCAGCAGCTATCCGGGACTAGCGGGGGGGCGCGTTCCCGGGGAGCTGTTTTTT,CASSYPGLAGGRVPGELFF
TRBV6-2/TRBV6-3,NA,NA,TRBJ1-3,TGTGCCAGCAGTCTTGGAAACACCATATATTTT,CASSLGNTIYF
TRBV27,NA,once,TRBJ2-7,TGTGCCAGCAGTTTAGTCCAGGGGTCTTACGAGCAGTACTTC,CASSLVQGSYEQYF
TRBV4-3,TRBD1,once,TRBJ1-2,TGCGCCAGCAGCCGCATAACAGGGGAGGCTAACTATGGCTACACCTTC,CASSRITGEANYGYTF
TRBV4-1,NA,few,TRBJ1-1,TGCGCCAGCAGCCGAGTACAATGGGGCGAGGGGAACAAAGGGAGGACTGAAGCTTTCTTT,CASSRVQWGEGNKGRTEAFF
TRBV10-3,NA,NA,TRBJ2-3,TGTGCCATCAGCCAAGAACTGGTAGATACGCAGTATTTT,CAISQELVDTQYF
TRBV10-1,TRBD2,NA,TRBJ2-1,TGCGCCAGCAGTCCGGGACTAGCGGACTACAATGAGCAGTTCTTC,CASSPGLADYNEQFF
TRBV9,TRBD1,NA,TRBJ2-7,TGTGCCAGCAGCGTAGGGGGGACAGGGAAAATGTGGGAGCAGTACTTC,CASSVGGTGKMWEQYF
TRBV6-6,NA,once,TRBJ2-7,TGTGCCAGCACTCCCGGGACTTCCTACGAGCAGTACTTC,CASTPGTSYEQYF
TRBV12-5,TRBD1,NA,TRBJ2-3,TGTGCTAGTGGTTTGCCACCCACGGGACAGGGAGCTCCAGATACGCAGTATTTT,CASGLPPTGQGAPDTQYF
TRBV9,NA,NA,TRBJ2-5,TGTGCCAGCAGCCCCCAGGGGTGGGAGACCCAGTACTTC,CASSPQGWETQYF
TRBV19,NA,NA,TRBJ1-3,TGTGCCAGTAGTAATAGCCCTCGACAGGATACAACCATATATTTT,CASSNSPRQDTTIYF
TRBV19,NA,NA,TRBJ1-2,TGTGCCAGTAGTATAGACCCTGTGGAGGGGCTATATGGCTACACCTTC,CASSIDPVEGLYGYTF
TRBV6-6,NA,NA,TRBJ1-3,TGTGCCAGCAGTCGAACTTCCAGGAGGCCGGCTGGAAACACCATATATTTT,CASSRTSRRPAGNTIYF
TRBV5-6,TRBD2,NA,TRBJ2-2,TGTGCCAGCAGTTGGACTAGCGGGAGACCGAACACCGGGGAGCTGTTTTTT,CASSWTSGRPNTGELFF
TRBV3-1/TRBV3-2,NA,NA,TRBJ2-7,TGTGCCAGCAGCCTCGGAAGGAGGGACCATCCCGGTCCTGGTGAGCAGTACTTC,CASSLGRRDHPGPGEQYF
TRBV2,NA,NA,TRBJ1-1,TGTGCCAGCAGTTGGAGCACTGAAGCTTTCTTT,CASSWSTEAFF
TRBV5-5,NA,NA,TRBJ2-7,TGTGCCAGCAGCTTAACCGGGACAACAGTCTACGAGCAGTACTTC,CASSLTGTTVYEQYF
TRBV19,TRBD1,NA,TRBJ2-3,TGTGCCAGTAGGACCAGGGGGCTGGAGACAGATACGCAGTATTTT,CASRTRGLETDTQYF
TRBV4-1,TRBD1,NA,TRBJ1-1,TGCGCCAGCAGCCAAGAAACGGGACAGGGGGCCTTCTTT,CASSQETGQGAFF
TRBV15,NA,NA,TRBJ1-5,TGTGCCACCAGCAGAGATAGGAGGGGTCAGCCCCAGCATTTT,CATSRDRRGQPQHF
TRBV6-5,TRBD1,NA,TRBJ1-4,TGTGCCAGCAGTACCGGACAGGGTGGAAATGAAAAACTGTTTTTT,CASSTGQGGNEKLFF
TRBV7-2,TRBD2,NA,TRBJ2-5,TGTGCCAGCAGCCCCAGACTAGCGTCAGAGACCCAGTACTTC,CASSPRLASETQYF
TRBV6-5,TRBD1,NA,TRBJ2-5,TGTGCCAGCAGACCAGGGACAGCGTACCAAGAGACCCAGTACTTC,CASRPGTAYQETQYF
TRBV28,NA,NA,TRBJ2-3,TGTGCCACCCGAGGCAGGGTAGATACGCAGTATTTT,CATRGRVDTQYF
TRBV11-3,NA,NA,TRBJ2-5,TGTGCCAGCAACGTCCTTGGACTACCAGAGACCCAGTACTTC,CASNVLGLPETQYF
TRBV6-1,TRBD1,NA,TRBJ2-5,TGTGCCAGCAGTGAGACAGGGTCCCAGTACTTC,CASSETGSQYF
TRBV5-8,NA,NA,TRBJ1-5,TGTGCCAGCAGTTTGTTATGGGGGCGCGGGCAGCCCCAGCATTTT,CASSLLWGRGQPQHF
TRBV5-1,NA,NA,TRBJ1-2,TGCGCCAGCAGCCCCAGTGGAGGTAACTATGGCTACACCTTC,CASSPSGGNYGYTF
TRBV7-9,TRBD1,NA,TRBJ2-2,TGTGCCAGCAGCGTGGGACAGGCGAACACCGGGGAGCTGTTTTTT,CASSVGQANTGELFF
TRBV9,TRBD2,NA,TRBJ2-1,TGTGCCAGCAGCGCCTCTAGCGGGGGGGCCTACAATGAGCAGTTCTTC,CASSASSGGAYNEQFF
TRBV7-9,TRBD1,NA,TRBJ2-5,TGTGCCAGCAGCTTAGGGGACAGCCAGCAAGAGACCCAGTACTTC,CASSLGDSQQETQYF